The clone carrying this TCR beta chain has a count of ten or more. This sample was included in a study of CD8 T cells in ankylosing spondylitis. Germline V lookup: CDR1 DFQATT, CDR2 SNEGSKA (reference sequence). This CDR3 is built from 14 residues. V lost 0 bases, J lost 5 bases, and 2 bases stayed unmatched. MiXCR, applied by TCRdb to the 5' RACE reads, yields one record per CDR3 protein. The sample comprises 300,000 to 400,000 distinct CDR3 sequences, 11% of which are singletons, and more than 7% rests with the top ten. This TCR came from a female donor with ankylosing spondylitis or in good health (not recorded which). V and J are TRBV20-1 and TRBJ2-5, with 11 bases matching TRBD2. Sequencing used blood, either unsorted or a sorted T cell fraction (not recorded which). The CDR3 DNA reads TGCAGTGCTAGAGACCTAGCGGGGGGTGAGACCCAGTACTTC. Protein: CSARDLAGGETQYF.